Presented here are 22 T cell receptor beta chains from one specimen sequenced in a study of long-term antiretroviral therapy in people with HIV. Survey-level immunoSEQ v3.0 assays were run. The assay was immunoSEQ multiplex PCR, and TCRdb's table has in-frame clones only and misses some. Of tens of thousands of clones listed, about 79% are singletons. Specimen: unsorted PBMCs, collected 3 years after starting antiretroviral therapy. These receptors were obtained from a man between 45 and 60 years old with HIV.

This sequence joins TRBV7-9 and TRBJ2-3; D uncertain. The CDR3 extends over 14 amino acids. Trimming shortened V by 3 bases and J by 0 bases, and 7 bases separated the two germline ends. The germline CDR1 and CDR2 sequences are SEHNR and FQNEAQ (reference sequence). CDR3 region: CASSFNNSTDTQYF. For the CDR3, the DNA is TGTGCCAGCAGCTTCAATAATAGCACAGATACGCAGTATTTT.

This chain uses TRBV6-4 with TRBJ2-7; TRBD2 might be the D (7 bases). Trimming left V 3 bases short and J 3 bases short, with 12 bases between. Per germline, CDR1 MRHNA and CDR2 SNTAGT. The CDR3 has 14 amino acids. The CDR3 nucleotides are TGTGCCAGCAGTGAGACGGGGGGCGGCTACGAGCAGTACTTC. This codes for CASSETGGGYEQYF.

This clone was counted once. The gene calls are TRBV4-3 and TRBJ2-7; D not resolved. The CDR3 has 16 amino acids. Per the germline V gene, CDR1 is LGHNA and CDR2 is YSLEER. V shed 1 base and J shed 4 bases, with 17 bases lying between them. The CDR3 sequence: CASSQALNSVPYEQYF. Written as DNA, the CDR3 is TGCGCCAGCAGCCAAGCCCTAAATTCCGTCCCTTACGAGCAGTACTTC.

The chain has TRBV27 and TRBJ2-1; D remains unclear. Germline V CDR1 and CDR2: MNHEY, SMNVEV (reference sequence). V lost 5 bases and J 7 bases, leaving 9 bases between the germline ends. The CDR3 runs 12 residues. This CDR3 reads CASSPKENEQFF. In DNA, the CDR3 is TGTGCCAGCAGTCCCAAAGAGAATGAGCAGTTCTTC.

A note on this clone: This CDR3 is also generated by other DNA sequences in the sample. V is TRBV15 and J is TRBJ1-4; tentatively, D is TRBD1 (5 bases). The germline V gene encodes CDR1 LNHNV and CDR2 YYDKDF (reference sequence). The V end lost 0 bases, the J end lost 0 bases, and 8 bases lay between the germline ends. The CDR3 is made up of 16 amino acids. CDR3 region: CATSRDRGATNEKLFF. In nucleotides, the CDR3 is TGTGCCACCAGCAGAGATCGGGGGGCAACTAATGAAAAACTGTTTTTT.

The V call is TRBV6-1, the J call TRBJ1-5; D is unclear. Between the trimmed V and J ends, which lost 2 bases and 8 bases, there was a span of 10 bases. The CDR3 length is 13 residues. Germline lookup yields CDR1 MNHNS and CDR2 SASEGT. The CDR3 DNA reads TGTGCCAGCAGTGAAATAAGGGTTGAGCCCCAGCATTTT. Translated, it gives CASSEIRVEPQHF.

The chain combines TRBV19 with TRBJ2-7, with 15 positions matching TRBD2. V lost 5 bases to trimming and J lost 6 bases; unmatched junction nucleotides: 8. This CDR3 spans 16 amino acids. Germline-derived CDR1 and CDR2 are LNHDA and SQIVND (reference sequence). CDR3 nucleotides: TGTGCCAGTAGTTGGACTAGCGGGGGGGTACATCCCGAGCAGTACTTC. This codes for CASSWTSGGVHPEQYF.

This clone has only a few counts. This chain uses TRBV5-1 with TRBJ1-4, with unresolved D. The CDR3 sequence is 15 residues long. CDR1 SGHRS and CDR2 YFSETQ come from the germline V gene. V was shortened by 5 bases and J by 4 bases, with 15 bases between the two germline ends. The CDR3 here is CASREGPTVNEKLFF. CDR3 in DNA: TGCGCCAGCAGAGAAGGACCCACAGTTAATGAAAAACTGTTTTTT. Using reference TRBV5-1 and TRBJ1-4 for the parts outside the CDR3, the full variable domain is KAGVTQTPRYLIKTRGQQVTLSCSPISGHRSVSWYQQTPGQGLQFLFEYFSETQRNKGNFPGRFSGRQFSNSRSEMNVSTLELGDSALYLCASREGPTVNEKLFFGSGTQLSVL.

The V call is TRBV7-2, the J call TRBJ2-7; 10 nucleotides line up with TRBD2. The CDR3 extends over 15 amino acids. Trimming cost V 2 bases and J 4 bases; bases outside gene matches: 5. CDR1 SGHTA and CDR2 FQGNSA come from the germline V gene. The CDR3 DNA sequence: TGTGCCAGCAGCTTAACTAGCGGGGTAGCATACGAGCAGTACTTC. This encodes CASSLTSGVAYEQYF.

There are a few counts of this clone. The rearrangement uses TRBV2 and TRBJ1-6; possibly TRBD1 for D (6 bases). Trimming cost V 3 bases and J 15 bases, with 15 bases left between them. Per the germline V gene, CDR1 is SNHLY and CDR2 is FYNNEI. The CDR3 runs to 13 residues. The CDR3 spells CASSDDDTRGLHF. The CDR3 region has the DNA TGTGCCAGCAGTGATGACGATACCAGGGGCCTCCACTTT.

This chain connects TRBV7-8 to TRBJ1-5; 8 nucleotides match TRBD1. J lost 0 bases, V lost 5 bases, and 9 bases had no gene match. CDR3 length: 17 amino acids. Germline-derived CDR1 and CDR2 are SGHVS and FQNEAQ. CDR3 loop: CASSPRTGSYSNQPQHF. The CDR3 nucleotides are TGTGCCAGCAGCCCCCGGACAGGGAGTTATAGCAATCAGCCCCAGCATTTT.

CDR3 in DNA: TGTGCCATCAGTGAGTCCCCGAACACTGAAGCTTTCTTT. Encoded protein: CAISESPNTEAFF. This rearrangement joins TRBV10-3 to TRBJ1-1; D is unresolved. This CDR3 comprises 13 residues. Germline values: CDR1 ENHRY, CDR2 SYGVKD. V shed 0 bases and J shed 1 base, with 3 bases lying between them.

CDR3 bases: TGTGCCAGCAGCGCAACAGGGAGGCGCTCCTACGAGCAGTACTTC. It codes for CASSATGRRSYEQYF. The J gene is TRBJ2-7, the V gene TRBV13, with D perhaps being TRBD1 or TRBD2 (6 bases each). With 5 bases removed from V and 0 bases from J, the gap between germline ends came to 14 bases. CDR1 is PRHDT and CDR2 is FYEKMQ in the germline V gene (reference sequence). The CDR3 loop spans 15 amino acids.

The chain recombines TRBV30 with TRBJ1-2; 11 bases agree with TRBD1. Unmatched junction bases numbered 7, after V lost 1 base and J lost 6 bases. CDR3 length: 15 amino acids. The germline V gene encodes CDR1 GTSNPN and CDR2 SVGIG (reference sequence). The CDR3 nucleotides are TGTGCCTGGAGTGGGACAGGGGGCGTTATCAATGGCTACACCTTC. Residues: CAWSGTGGVINGYTF.

V is TRBV6-1 and J is TRBJ2-7, with D perhaps matching TRBD1 or TRBD2 (5 bases each). With 5 bases removed from V and 4 bases from J, the gap between germline ends came to 15 bases. The CDR3 contains 14 residues. CDR1 MNHNS and CDR2 SASEGT come from the germline V gene. In DNA form, the CDR3 reads TGTGCCAGCAGTCGGGGTGGGGACCTTTACGAGCAGTACTTC. The encoded protein is CASSRGGDLYEQYF.

V is TRBV5-1 and J is TRBJ2-1; D unclear. Germline V gives CDR1 SGHRS, CDR2 YFSETQ. This CDR3 contains 15 residues. The V end lost 0 bases, the J end lost 7 bases, and 14 bases lay between the germline ends. The CDR3 nucleotides read TGCGCCAGCAGCTTGGTAGTAGTGGGTGATAATGAGCAGTTCTTC. Translation: CASSLVVVGDNEQFF.

This chain connects TRBV13 to TRBJ2-7; TRBD2 aligns across 7 bases. The V gene's germline CDR1 is PRHDT and CDR2 FYEKMQ (reference sequence). The CDR3 has 15 amino acids. V was pared by 0 bases and J by 3 bases, with 5 bases of the junction left unmatched. CDR3 region: CASSLGGRGNYEQYF. CDR3 bases: TGTGCCAGCAGCTTAGGGGGGCGGGGGAACTACGAGCAGTACTTC.

This sequence joins TRBV7-3 and TRBJ2-1; TRBD2 agrees at 7 bases. Germline assignment: CDR1 SGHTA and CDR2 FQGTGA. The CDR3 contains 15 residues. V lost 5 bases to trimming and J lost 5 bases; unmatched junction nucleotides: 9. CDR3 protein: CASSIIGTKHNEQFF. As DNA, the CDR3 is TGTGCCAGCAGCATAATCGGGACTAAGCACAATGAGCAGTTCTTC.

The gene calls are TRBV18 and TRBJ2-7, with D perhaps matching TRBD1 (6 bases). From germline, CDR1 is KGHSH and CDR2 LQKENI. Trimming took off 3 bases at V and 2 bases at J, with 8 bases between the two ends. The CDR3 loop spans 13 amino acids. CDR3 sequence: CASSPGATYEQYF. The CDR3 nucleotides are TGTGCCAGCTCACCGGGGGCCACCTACGAGCAGTACTTC. Full variable domain (remainder filled in from reference TRBV18 and TRBJ2-7): NAGVMQNPRHLVRRRGQEARLRCSPMKGHSHVYWYRQLPEEGLKFMVYLQKENIIDESGMPKERFSAEFPKEGPSILRIQQVVRGDSAAYFCASSPGATYEQYFGPGTRLTVT.

This sequence joins TRBV18 and TRBJ1-5; D is unresolved. Germline CDR1 KGHSH, CDR2 LQKENI. V was cut by 6 bases and J by 3 bases, with 6 bases left in between. The CDR3 is 12 amino acids. The CDR3 region has the DNA TGTGCCAGCTCGGGGTTCAATCAGCCCCAGCATTTT. Translated: CASSGFNQPQHF.

The rearrangement joins TRBV6-1 to TRBJ1-6; 7 nucleotides agree with TRBD1. This CDR3 has 15 amino acids. Trimming cost V 1 base and J 7 bases; bases outside gene matches: 4. CDR1 and CDR2 (germline): MNHNS, SASEGT. The CDR3 nucleotides read TGTGCCAGCAGTGAAGTCTCGACAGGGAATTCACCCCTCCACTTT. Amino acids: CASSEVSTGNSPLHF.

In its sample, this clone was seen once. This sequence joins TRBV7-2 and TRBJ2-3; TRBD2 aligns across 9 bases. Germline-derived CDR1 and CDR2 are SGHTA and FQGNSA. V shed 1 base and J 1 base; nucleotides not matched to a gene: 3. This CDR3 region has 16 residues. For the CDR3, the DNA is TGTGCCAGCAGCTTAGTAGCTAGCGGGGGCACAGATACGCAGTATTTT. Amino acids: CASSLVASGGTDTQYF.